This T cell receptor beta chain is drawn from a study of T cell responses to AZD1222 COVID-19 vaccine. Broader study findings: Females outnumbered males among donors, who were mostly white British; clonal diversity was possibly underestimated. Sampled repertoires all dated from after the peak T cell response. Baseline seropositives among AZD1222 recipients totaled only 5 to 7. Targeting of unmutated variant regions was reportedly seen in nearly half of spike-specific TCRs.

CDR1 SEHNR and CDR2 FQNEAQ come from the germline V gene (reference sequence). CDR3 length: 13 residues. V lost 5 bases, J lost 2 bases, and 9 bases lay in between. Profiling relied on immunoSEQ multiplex PCR, and the TCRdb table lists in-frame clones only, not all of them. The sample shows 100,000 to 150,000 clones, 84% of them seen only once. As for this clone: Its target is unknown.

The receptor was isolated from an adult who received the AZD1222 COVID-19 vaccine. Here the sequenced sample was peripheral blood, taken 28 days after the second AZD1222 dose. The chain is built from TRBV7-9 and TRBJ1-2; D call uncertain. The CDR3 DNA reads TGTGCCAGCAGCATCTCGACCAACTATGGCTACACCTTC. Its translation: CASSISTNYGYTF.